The sequence of this T cell receptor (beta chain) was determined in a study of T cells in localized non-small cell lung cancer (dated by TCRdb to the early 2020s). Concerning the study at large: Comparing tumors with uninvolved tumor-adjacent lungs, the study looked at the T cell repertoires of roughly 250 patients with early-stage NSCLC. The cohort comprised 200 to 300 treatment-naïve NSCLC patients with resected, localized lung tumors. NSCLC patients had a mean age of approximately 72 years, and fewer than 150 were male and some 98 female.

Notes on this clone: It has no known antigen specificity. Per-base quality was not reported, and no clone a single base away is much larger than it.

CDR1 and CDR2 are read off the germline V gene as SGDLS and YYNGEE. Trimming at the junction amounts to 0 bases on V and 0 bases on J, and the germline ends lie 7 bases apart. The CDR3 has 15 amino acids, counting the end cysteine and phenylalanine. Only CDR3 DNA remains: 45 bases, in frame from the first base. The immunoSEQ Assay was used to sequence TCR beta CDR3 regions from DNA. As for how the authors treated the data: To compute T cell density, TCR beta template counts were normalized to usable DNA, which was estimated by amplifying housekeeping genes. Using the preseqR package, richness was estimated by extrapolating to 120,000 templates for tissue samples and 400,000 templates for PBMC samples. Clonality was calculated as one minus Pielou's evenness. Tissue-enriched TCRs were identified through differential abundance testing performed on productive amino-acid clonotypes, with a minimum total count of 5 and an alpha of 0.1. The Jaccard Index and the Morisita Overlap Index were used to measure how much the repertoires overlapped between compartments. GLIPH grouped TCR beta CDR3s together with public tetramer-defined viral CDR3s, and a viral motif had to include at least three viral sequences and also show V-gene enrichment. Imported from immuneACCESS, the table was reduced by TCRdb to in-frame sequences with V and J called. These copies leave out some clones; in studies compared against another copy, an unresolved V gene accounts for under half, and the cause of the remainder is not known. Clonal size and the V and J genes are those of that table, whereas D and trimming came from the DNA. Within this sample are 20,000 to 25,000 clones, with roughly 91% of them counted one time only. The ten largest clones take up about 14% of the sample.

At diagnosis, tumor, uninvolved tumor-adjacent lung and peripheral blood were collected and then preserved as a mix of FFPE and fresh-frozen material. For TCR repertoire profiling, blood samples were analyzed in the form of peripheral blood mononuclear cells. The full study reports these points: Because the study design was exploratory, TCR variables were selected using unadjusted p-values without false-discovery rate correction. Uninvolved tumor-adjacent lung showed the highest T cell clonality, higher than tumor, which suggests more focused antigenic responses in the adjacent lung. Longer overall survival was associated with higher blood T cell density, whereas shorter survival was associated with higher adjacent-lung clonality. A median of about 53 of the top 100 tumor clones were detected in paired uninvolved adjacent lung, and 28 of these tumor clones were also found among the top 100 clones of the paired uninvolved adjacent lung. Multi-region tumor sequencing was not performed, so intratumor heterogeneity could not be excluded.

This TCR was recovered from a male donor at least 60 years old with stage I lung adenocarcinoma. The source was peripheral blood, collected before any cancer treatment. This receptor chain uses TRBV9 and TRBJ1-3; TRBD1 might be the D gene, on 5 matching bases. The nucleotides are TGTGCCAGCAGCGTAGCGACAGCCTCTGGAAACACCATATATTTT. Translated, this is CASSVATASGNTIYF.